Listed here is a single T cell receptor (beta chain). These data come from a study of blood T cell repertoires in COVID-19. The table came from immunoSEQ multiplex PCR; TCRdb's copy has only in-frame clones and leaves some out. The repertoire consists of approximately 380,000 clones, with roughly 85% occurring once and the leading ten covering 3% to 4.5%. There are 16 residues in the CDR3. Trimming took 1 base from V and 8 from J; bases not matched to a gene: 9. Germline lookup yields CDR1 SGHDT and CDR2 YYEEEE. V and J are TRBV5-6 and TRBJ2-1, with 10 bases aligning to TRBD2. Input material: peripheral blood. This sequence was found in a woman aged 18-29 years with acute or convalescent COVID-19. The CDR3 sequence: CASSLSSSGSNYEQFF. CDR3 coding DNA: TGTGCCAGCAGCTTGTCGTCTAGCGGGAGTAATTATGAGCAGTTCTTC. Full variable domain (remainder filled in from reference TRBV5-6 and TRBJ2-1): DAGVTQSPTHLIKTRGQQVTLRCSPKSGHDTVSWYQQALGQGPQFIFQYYEEEERQRGNFPDRFSGHQFPNYSSELNVNALLLGDSALYLCASSLSSSGSNYEQFFGPGTRLTVL.